Listed below are T cell receptor beta chains from one sample, sequenced in a study of control samples from healthy donors and cancer patients. Measured with immunoSEQ multiplex PCR; TCRdb has only the in-frame clones, and not every one. The sample records around 160,000 clones, under 95% being singletons. Sequencing was carried out using blood. The source is a man between 18 and 35 years old in good health. CDR3s include the opening cysteine and the closing phenylalanine or tryptophan. A D gene is named only where the DNA matches it firmly. Only some rows state a clone size, as once, few, many or a class for expanded clones.

>TRBJ2-7|TRBV15|.|.|13
CATSRALGYEQYF
TGTGCCACCAGCAGAGCTCTGGGGTACGAGCAGTACTTC
>TRBJ2-3|TRBV6-2/TRBV6-3|.|.|15
CASSTQGPSTDTQYF
TGTGCCAGCAGCACACAGGGACCGAGCACAGATACGCAGTATTTT
>TRBJ1-4|TRBV7-9|.|.|14
CASSEMTGNEKLFF
TGTGCCAGCAGCGAGATGACGGGGAATGAAAAACTGTTTTTT
>TRBJ1-6|TRBV10-3|.|once|14
CAITGGRADSPLHF
TGTGCCATCACGGGGGGCCGAGCTGATTCACCCCTCCACTTT
>TRBJ2-1|TRBV12-5|TRBD1|.|15
CASGSGQGARNEQFF
TGTGCTAGTGGCAGCGGACAGGGGGCACGCAATGAGCAGTTCTTC
>TRBJ1-5|TRBV6-5|TRBD1|.|15
CASRPGQFLNQPQHF
TGTGCCAGCAGACCGGGACAGTTCCTCAATCAGCCCCAGCATTTT
>TRBJ1-5|TRBV5-1|TRBD1|.|15
CASSLGTGVNQPQHF
TGCGCCAGCAGCTTGGGGACAGGGGTTAATCAGCCCCAGCATTTT
>TRBJ1-3|TRBV7-6|.|.|15
CASSSPSGRGNTIYF
TGTGCCAGCAGCTCACCATCCGGACGCGGAAACACCATATATTTT
>TRBJ1-2|TRBV2|.|.|14
CASTLQLSFYGYTF
TGTGCCAGCACCCTACAGCTCTCTTTCTATGGCTACACCTTC
>TRBJ1-4|TRBV3-1/TRBV3-2|.|.|14
CASSHRGGGEKLFF
TGTGCCAGCAGCCATCGAGGGGGGGGTGAAAAACTGTTTTTT
>TRBJ1-1|TRBV19|.|.|14
CASSLDYWNTEAFF
TGTGCCAGTAGTCTCGACTATTGGAACACTGAAGCTTTCTTT
>TRBJ1-5|TRBV4-3|.|.|14
CASSQDIRGQPQHF
TGCGCCAGCAGCCAAGATATCCGTGGACAGCCCCAGCATTTT
>TRBJ1-5|TRBV30|.|.|14
CAWSDRGFRRPQHF
TGTGCCTGGAGTGATAGAGGGTTCAGGCGACCCCAGCATTTT
>TRBJ1-1|TRBV4-1|.|.|14
CASSQVQGSTEAFF
TGCGCCAGCAGCCAAGTCCAGGGGTCAACTGAAGCTTTCTTT
>TRBJ2-1|TRBV19|TRBD2|.|16
CASSRWASGRRYEQFF
TGTGCCAGTAGCCGCTGGGCTAGCGGGAGGAGGTATGAGCAGTTCTTC
>TRBJ2-7|TRBV2|.|.|14
CASSEFPDTYEQYF
TGTGCCAGCAGTGAATTCCCGGATACCTACGAGCAGTACTTC
>TRBJ2-1|TRBV19|.|.|13
CASSTLVGNEQFF
TGTGCCAGTAGTACTCTAGTGGGGAATGAGCAGTTCTTC
>TRBJ2-1|TRBV6-5|.|.|14
CASSYGEEGYEQFF
TGTGCCAGCAGTTACGGGGAGGAGGGGTATGAGCAGTTCTTC
>TRBJ1-5|TRBV4-2|.|.|14
CASSLSGRGQPQHF
TGTGCCAGCAGCCTCTCCGGGAGGGGCCAGCCCCAGCATTTT
>TRBJ2-5|TRBV18|.|.|13
CASSPAGQETQYF
TGTGCCAGCTCTCCCGCGGGACAAGAGACCCAGTACTTC
>TRBJ1-6|TRBV6-1|.|.|16
CASSESVFSYNSPLHF
TGTGCCAGCAGTGAATCGGTATTCTCCTATAATTCACCCCTCCACTTT
>TRBJ1-5|TRBV5-8|.|.|13
CASSLHGNQPQHF
TGTGCCAGCAGCTTGCACGGCAATCAGCCCCAGCATTTT
>TRBJ1-4|TRBV4-1|.|once|15
CASSQGSGISEKLFF
TGCGCCAGCAGCCAAGGCTCGGGGATCAGTGAAAAACTGTTTTTT
>TRBJ1-1|TRBV15|.|.|14
CATSSYSLTSEAFF
TGTGCCACCAGCAGCTACTCGCTCACGAGTGAAGCTTTCTTT
>TRBJ1-2|TRBV6-5|.|.|14
CASRPPGLWGGYTF
TGTGCCAGCAGGCCGCCGGGACTTTGGGGTGGCTACACCTTC
>TRBJ2-2|TRBV30|.|.|16
CAWSPGLGGHTGELFF
TGTGCCTGGAGTCCAGGCTTGGGGGGTCACACCGGGGAGCTGTTTTTT
>TRBJ2-7|TRBV19|TRBD2|.|14
CASSLTSGAYEQYF
TGTGCCAGTAGTTTGACTAGCGGAGCCTACGAGCAGTACTTC
>TRBJ1-3|TRBV13|.|.|14
CASSLYDSGNTIYF
TGTGCCAGCAGCTTATATGACTCTGGAAACACCATATATTTT
>TRBJ2-2|TRBV19|TRBD1|.|19
CASSVMTPGQGIRTGELFF
TGTGCCAGTAGCGTTATGACGCCGGGACAGGGAATACGGACCGGGGAGCTGTTTTTT
>TRBJ2-7|TRBV9|TRBD1|.|14
CASSGGTEIYEQYF
TGTGCCAGCAGCGGGGGGACAGAGATATACGAGCAGTACTTC
>TRBJ2-1|TRBV27|.|.|14
CASRPGRGYNEQFF
TGTGCCAGCAGACCGGGACGTGGCTACAATGAGCAGTTCTTC
>TRBJ1-4|TRBV3-1/TRBV3-2|.|.|15
CASSPFPGAGEKLFF
TGTGCCAGCAGCCCATTCCCAGGGGCCGGTGAAAAACTGTTTTTT
>TRBJ1-6|TRBV7-2|.|.|18
CASSLAHMRQIYNSPLHF
TGTGCCAGCAGCTTAGCGCATATGAGACAGATATATAATTCACCCCTCCACTTT
>TRBJ1-6|TRBV30|.|.|15
CAWSNTQGRDSPLHF
TGTGCCTGGAGTAACACACAGGGACGCGATTCACCCCTCCACTTT
>TRBJ2-2|TRBV5-1|.|.|15
CASRPQTGHPGVLFF
TGCGCCAGCAGACCACAGACAGGTCACCCCGGAGTGCTGTTTTTT
>TRBJ2-2|TRBV27|.|.|15
CASSLQTFAAGELFF
TGTGCCAGCAGTTTACAGACCTTTGCCGCCGGGGAGCTGTTTTTT
>TRBJ2-5|TRBV5-1|.|.|16
CASSSAESLLGETQYF
TGCGCCAGCAGCTCTGCCGAGAGTTTACTCGGGGAGACCCAGTACTTC
>TRBJ1-4|TRBV4-1|.|.|20
CASSQMSRTSVYQVGEKLFF
TGCGCCAGCAGTCAAATGAGTAGGACCTCGGTATACCAAGTCGGCGAAAAACTGTTTTTT
>TRBJ2-3|TRBV27|.|.|14
CASSFALGTDTQYF
TGTGCCAGCAGTTTTGCGCTAGGCACAGATACGCAGTATTTT
>TRBJ2-1|TRBV4-1|TRBD2|.|17
CASSQGLAGPPKNEQFF
TGCGCCAGCAGCCAAGGGCTAGCGGGGCCCCCGAAGAATGAGCAGTTCTTC
>TRBJ1-1|TRBV7-8|.|.|12
CASSLVLRRVFF
TGTGCCAGCAGCTTAGTACTGCGGCGGGTTTTCTTT
>TRBJ2-6|TRBV6-4|TRBD1|.|18
CASSHTGQVPSGANVLTF
TGTGCCAGCAGCCATACCGGACAGGTCCCCTCTGGGGCCAACGTCCTGACTTTC
>TRBJ2-3|TRBV10-3|.|.|11
CAISLRDTQYF
TGTGCCATCAGCTTGCGAGATACGCAGTATTTT
>TRBJ1-2|TRBV6-2/TRBV6-3|TRBD1|.|16
CASSYPQGQRAYGYTF
TGTGCCAGCAGTTACCCACAGGGACAGCGCGCCTATGGCTACACCTTC
>TRBJ1-1|TRBV15|.|.|15
CATSRDSSNRGEAFF
TGTGCCACCAGCAGAGATTCGAGTAATCGGGGGGAAGCTTTCTTT
>TRBJ1-2|TRBV18|.|.|18
CASSPNREPLWANYGYTF
TGTGCCAGCTCACCAAATCGGGAACCCCTCTGGGCTAACTATGGCTACACCTTC
>TRBJ1-6|TRBV5-1|.|.|17
CASSPYGLGRVNSPLHF
TGCGCCAGCAGCCCTTATGGTTTGGGCAGGGTGAATTCACCCCTCCACTTT
>TRBJ1-5|TRBV30|.|.|14
CAWSVGVGNQPQHF
TGTGCCTGGAGTGTAGGGGTCGGCAATCAGCCCCAGCATTTT
>TRBJ2-7|TRBV6-2/TRBV6-3|TRBD2|.|14
CASSYEAGAYEQYF
TGTGCCAGCAGTTATGAGGCGGGGGCCTACGAGCAGTACTTC
>TRBJ1-1|TRBV7-8|.|.|14
CASSSSRPNTEAFF
TGTGCCAGCAGCTCCTCAAGGCCGAACACTGAAGCTTTCTTT
>TRBJ2-7|TRBV4-2|TRBD1|.|15
CASSPRDRGPYEQYF
TGTGCCAGCAGCCCCCGGGACAGGGGACCCTACGAGCAGTACTTC
>TRBJ2-1|TRBV4-3|.|.|17
CASSPYPGRSSYNEQFF
TGCGCCAGCAGCCCTTATCCGGGACGAAGCTCCTACAATGAGCAGTTCTTC
>TRBJ1-6|TRBV6-2/TRBV6-3|.|.|12
CASSDPEEPLHF
TGTGCCAGCAGTGACCCCGAAGAACCCCTCCACTTT
>TRBJ1-1|TRBV29-1|.|.|14
CSVVGGGAGTEAFF
TGCAGCGTTGTGGGTGGGGGCGCGGGAACTGAAGCTTTCTTT
>TRBJ2-3|TRBV9|.|.|18
CASSQTGRLAYGTDTQYF
TGTGCCAGCAGTCAGACAGGTCGTCTAGCGTACGGCACAGATACGCAGTATTTT
>TRBJ1-5|TRBV12-3/TRBV12-4|.|.|13
CASSLSGVQPQHF
TGTGCCAGCAGTCTATCAGGGGTTCAGCCCCAGCATTTT
>TRBJ1-2|TRBV6-5|.|.|13
CASKGGRGGGYTF
TGTGCCAGCAAAGGAGGTAGAGGGGGAGGCTACACCTTC
>TRBJ1-1|TRBV19|.|.|13
CATRDRRNTEAFF
TGTGCCACGAGGGACCGCCGGAACACTGAAGCTTTCTTT